The clone carrying this TCR beta chain was observed a handful of times. The antigen is not known. The CDR3 totals 16 residues. V lost 4 bases, J lost 3 bases, and 6 bases stayed unmatched. Germline V CDR1 and CDR2: KGHDR, SFDVKD. This sample is part of a study of blood T cells in healthy people across ages. Points from the study as a whole: Older individuals had lower TCR beta diversity per million T cells (the decline was roughly linear).

Next came a second PCR, run for about 6 to 12 cycles, which used a sample-barcoded 5' primer along with a J-beta primer mix. Each CDR3 protein is one row after TCRdb ran MiXCR on the 5' RACE reads. This table holds 1.4 million or so distinct CDR3 sequences, under 55% found once. The rearrangement uses TRBV24-1 and TRBJ2-1, with TRBD1 identical over 9 bases. This clonotype was obtained from a woman aged 18-29 years in good health. Sequenced input: blood. The CDR3 loop is CATSDPGTGRYNEQFF. The DNA for the CDR3 is TGTGCCACCAGTGACCCCGGGACAGGGCGCTACAATGAGCAGTTCTTC.